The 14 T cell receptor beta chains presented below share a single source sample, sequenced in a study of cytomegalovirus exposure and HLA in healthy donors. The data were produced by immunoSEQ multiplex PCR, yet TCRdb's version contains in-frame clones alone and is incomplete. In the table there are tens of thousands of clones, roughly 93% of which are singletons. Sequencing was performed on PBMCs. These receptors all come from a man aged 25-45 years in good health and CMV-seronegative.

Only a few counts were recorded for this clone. In DNA form, the CDR3 reads TGTGCCAGCAGCCGGGGGACTAGCAACGAGCAGTACTTC. Amino acids: CASSRGTSNEQYF. This sequence joins TRBV11-3 and TRBJ2-7; the match to TRBD2 covers 9 bases. The germline gives CDR1 SGHNT, CDR2 YENEEA. V shed 5 bases, J shed 5 bases, and the junction held 4 bases outside the gene matches. This CDR3 is 13 amino acids long.

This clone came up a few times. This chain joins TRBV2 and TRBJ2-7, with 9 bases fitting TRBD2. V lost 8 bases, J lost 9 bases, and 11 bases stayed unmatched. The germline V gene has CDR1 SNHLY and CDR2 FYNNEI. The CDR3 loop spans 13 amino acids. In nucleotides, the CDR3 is TGTGCCAGCTGGTCAGCGGGAGGTGAGGTGCAGTACTTC. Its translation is CASWSAGGEVQYF.

The CDR3 nucleotides read TGCAGCGTCGGGACAGGGTTTAATGAGCAGTTCTTC. Translation gives CSVGTGFNEQFF. The chain employs TRBV29-1 and TRBJ2-1; 9 bases agree with TRBD1. The CDR3 length is 12 residues. The J segment lost 7 bases and the V segment lost 6 bases, leaving 4 bases of the junction unmatched. Germline V gene lookup returns CDR1 SQVTM and CDR2 ANQGSEA.

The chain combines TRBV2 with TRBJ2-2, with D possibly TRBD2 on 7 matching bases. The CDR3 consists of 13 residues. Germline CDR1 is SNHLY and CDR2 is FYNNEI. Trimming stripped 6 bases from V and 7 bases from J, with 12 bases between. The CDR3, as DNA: TGTGCCAGCAGAGGGGGGGTTGGCGGGGAGCTGTTTTTT. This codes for CASRGGVGGELFF. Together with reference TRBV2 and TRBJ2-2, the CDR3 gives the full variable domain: EPEVTQTPSHQVTQMGQEVILRCVPISNHLYFYWYRQILGQKVEFLVSFYNNEISEKSEIFDDQFSVERPDGSNFTLKIRSTKLEDSAMYFCASRGGVGGELFFGEGSRLTVL.

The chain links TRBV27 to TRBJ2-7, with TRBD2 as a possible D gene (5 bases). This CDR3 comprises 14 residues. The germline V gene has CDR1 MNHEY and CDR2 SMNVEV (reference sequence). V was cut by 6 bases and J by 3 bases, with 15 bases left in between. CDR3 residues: CASSESGAYYEQYF. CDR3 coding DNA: TGTGCCAGCAGCGAGAGCGGAGCCTACTACGAGCAGTACTTC.

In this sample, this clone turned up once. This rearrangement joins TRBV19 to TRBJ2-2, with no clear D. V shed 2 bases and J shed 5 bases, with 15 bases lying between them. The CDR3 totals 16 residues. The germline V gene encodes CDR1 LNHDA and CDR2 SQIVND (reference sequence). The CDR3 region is CASSIRELLSTGELFF. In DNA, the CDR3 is TGTGCCAGTAGTATAAGAGAGCTACTATCGACCGGGGAGCTGTTTTTT.

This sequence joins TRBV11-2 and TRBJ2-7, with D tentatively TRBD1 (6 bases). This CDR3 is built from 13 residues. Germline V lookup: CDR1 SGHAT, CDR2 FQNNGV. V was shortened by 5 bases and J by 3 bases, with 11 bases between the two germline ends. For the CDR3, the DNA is TGTGCCAGCAGCCTCAGGGGCAGCTACGAGCAGTACTTC. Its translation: CASSLRGSYEQYF.

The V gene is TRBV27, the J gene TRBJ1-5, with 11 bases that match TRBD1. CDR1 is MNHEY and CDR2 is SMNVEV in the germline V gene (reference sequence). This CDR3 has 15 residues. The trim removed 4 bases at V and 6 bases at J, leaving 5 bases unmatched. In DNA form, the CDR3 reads TGTGCCAGCAGTTCCGGACAGGGGGCGGTTCAGCCCCAGCATTTT. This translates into CASSSGQGAVQPQHF.

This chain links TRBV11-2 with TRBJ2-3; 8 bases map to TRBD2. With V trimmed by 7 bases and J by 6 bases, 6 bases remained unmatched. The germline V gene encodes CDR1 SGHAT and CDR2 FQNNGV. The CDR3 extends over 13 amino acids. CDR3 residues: CASNVAGSDTQYF. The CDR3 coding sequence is TGTGCCAGCAACGTAGCGGGGTCGGATACGCAGTATTTT. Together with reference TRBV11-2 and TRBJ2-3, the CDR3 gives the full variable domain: EAGVAQSPRYKIIEKRQSVAFWCNPISGHATLYWYQQILGQGPKLLIQFQNNGVVDDSQLPKDRFSAERLKGVDSTLKIQPAKLEDSAVYLCASNVAGSDTQYFGPGTRLTVL.

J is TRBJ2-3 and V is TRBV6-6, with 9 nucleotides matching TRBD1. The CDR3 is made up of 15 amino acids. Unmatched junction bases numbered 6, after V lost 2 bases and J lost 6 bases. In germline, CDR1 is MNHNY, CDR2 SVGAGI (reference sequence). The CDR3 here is CASSYTGGAADTQYF. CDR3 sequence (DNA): TGTGCCAGCAGTTACACAGGGGGCGCCGCTGATACGCAGTATTTT.

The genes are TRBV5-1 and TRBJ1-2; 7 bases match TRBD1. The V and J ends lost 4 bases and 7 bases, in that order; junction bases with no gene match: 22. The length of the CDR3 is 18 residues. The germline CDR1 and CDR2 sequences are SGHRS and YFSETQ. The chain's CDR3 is CASSVIFSGGSGGGGYTF. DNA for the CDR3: TGCGCCAGCAGCGTAATCTTTTCAGGGGGTTCAGGAGGAGGTGGCTACACCTTC.

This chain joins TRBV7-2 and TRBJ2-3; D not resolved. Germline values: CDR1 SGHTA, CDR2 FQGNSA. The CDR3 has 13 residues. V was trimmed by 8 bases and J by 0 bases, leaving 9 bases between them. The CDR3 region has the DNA TGTGCCAGCGCTAGGCAAAGCACAGATACGCAGTATTTT. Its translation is CASARQSTDTQYF.

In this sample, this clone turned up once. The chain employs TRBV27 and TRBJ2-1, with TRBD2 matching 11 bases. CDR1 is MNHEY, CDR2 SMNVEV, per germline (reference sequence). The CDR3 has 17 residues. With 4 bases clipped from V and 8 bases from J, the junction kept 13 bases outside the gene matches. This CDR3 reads CASSSNLGLAAGDEQFF. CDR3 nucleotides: TGTGCCAGCAGTTCAAACTTGGGACTAGCGGCTGGGGATGAGCAGTTCTTC.

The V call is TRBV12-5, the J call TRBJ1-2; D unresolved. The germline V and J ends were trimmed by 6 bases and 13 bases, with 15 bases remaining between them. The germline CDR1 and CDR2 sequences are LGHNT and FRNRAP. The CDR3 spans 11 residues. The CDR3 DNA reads TGTGCTAGTGGGCCGAGATCCTTTGTCACCTTC. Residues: CASGPRSFVTF.